These 28 T cell receptor beta chains were all obtained from the same sample, sequenced in a study of shared clonotypes between healthy human individuals. Using immunoSEQ multiplex PCR, the repertoire was profiled, and TCRdb retains in-frame clones only, with some absent. The table includes about 1 million clones, roughly 74% detected once. Sequenced material: memory CD4+ T cells from PBMCs. Subset reported: CD45RA-negative fraction. The source is a man aged 18 to 30 in good health. Some clones in this sample may be carry-over from other donors' samples.

The rearrangement uses TRBV11-2 and TRBJ1-2, with D possibly being TRBD1 (6 bases). This CDR3 has 15 amino acids. Trimming took off 1 base at V and 1 base at J, with 10 bases between the two ends. Germline CDR1 and CDR2: SGHAT and FQNNGV. The CDR3 reads CASSLVGRGNYGYTF. As DNA, the CDR3 is TGTGCCAGCAGCTTAGTGGGCAGGGGTAACTATGGCTACACCTTC.

This clone was seen once. The sample holds other DNA sequences that translate to the same CDR3. J is TRBJ1-5 and V is TRBV5-1; 8 bases align to TRBD1. The CDR3 length is 15 residues. The V and J ends lost 0 bases and 4 bases, in that order; junction bases with no gene match: 3. Per the germline V gene, CDR1 is SGHRS and CDR2 is YFSETQ. The CDR3 DNA is TGCGCCAGCAGCTTGGCAGGGGGCGTTAATCAGCCCCAGCATTTT. Translation: CASSLAGGVNQPQHF.

V gene TRBV11-2 combines with J gene TRBJ1-2; the D gene is possibly TRBD1 (5 bases). CDR3 length equals 14 residues. Looked up from germline, CDR1 is SGHAT and CDR2 is FQNNGV. V lost 3 bases, J lost 1 base, and 9 bases lay in between. The CDR3 DNA is TGTGCCAGCAGCTTGGACACCTTTAACTATGGCTACACCTTC. Its translation: CASSLDTFNYGYTF.

The chain carries TRBV6-6 and TRBJ2-7; 8 bases align to TRBD2. The V and J ends lost 3 bases and 2 bases, in that order; junction bases with no gene match: 9. CDR3 size: 16 residues. CDR1 and CDR2 (germline): MNHNY, SVGAGI (reference sequence). Here the CDR3 reads CASSYPAGGRAYEQYF. The CDR3 DNA reads TGTGCCAGCAGTTATCCCGCGGGGGGAAGGGCCTACGAGCAGTACTTC.

V is TRBV5-1 and J is TRBJ2-7, with D uncertain. This CDR3 region has 13 residues. Germline V gene lookup returns CDR1 SGHRS and CDR2 YFSETQ. Trimming shortened V by 7 bases and J by 0 bases, and 11 bases separated the two germline ends. The CDR3 DNA reads as TGCGCCAGCCACCCCGAAGACTCCTACGAGCAGTACTTC. It is translated as CASHPEDSYEQYF.

This clone was picked up a small number of times. This chain connects TRBV20-1 to TRBJ1-1; D is ambiguous. The CDR3 loop spans 11 amino acids. CDR1 and CDR2 from the germline V gene are DFQATT and SNEGSKA (reference sequence). Between the trimmed V and J ends, which lost 3 bases and 3 bases, there was a span of 5 bases. The CDR3 DNA sequence: TGCAGTGCTAGCAGGCACACTGAAGCTTTCTTT. Residues: CSASRHTEAFF.

V is TRBV27 and J is TRBJ2-1; the match to TRBD2 covers 10 bases. The V gene's germline CDR1 is MNHEY and CDR2 SMNVEV (reference sequence). This CDR3 has 19 residues. Unmatched junction bases numbered 15, after V lost 3 bases and J lost 4 bases. The chain's CDR3 is CASSLFRPSGRGNYNEQFF. The CDR3 coding sequence is TGTGCCAGCAGTTTGTTCAGGCCGAGCGGGAGGGGGAATTACAATGAGCAGTTCTTC.

This sequence joins TRBV5-1 and TRBJ1-2; D not certain. Trimming pared 4 bases from V and 1 base from J, leaving 11 bases between. The germline V gene has CDR1 SGHRS and CDR2 YFSETQ. CDR3 length: 14 amino acids. The CDR3 spells CASSAGPLNYGYTF. The CDR3 nucleotides read TGCGCCAGCAGCGCTGGGCCCCTTAACTATGGCTACACCTTC.

The chain is built from TRBV7-9 and TRBJ2-1, with 12 bases identical to TRBD2. The CDR3 length is 15 residues. Germline V gene lookup returns CDR1 SEHNR and CDR2 FQNEAQ (reference sequence). Trimming at V came to 5 bases and at J to 8 bases, leaving 7 bases not matched to a gene. CDR3 nucleotide sequence: TGTGCCAGCAGCACAACTAGCGGGAGGTTTGATGAGCAGTTCTTC. Residues: CASSTTSGRFDEQFF. Complete variable domain (other parts from reference TRBV7-9 and TRBJ2-1): DTGVSQNPRHKITKRGQNVTFRCDPISEHNRLYWYRQTLGQGPEFLTYFQNEAQLEKSRLLSDRFSAERPKGSFSTLEIQRTEQGDSAMYLCASSTTSGRFDEQFFGPGTRLTVL.

This clone was counted only a few times. The chain combines TRBV6-5 with TRBJ2-3; D is unclear. From germline, CDR1 is MNHEY and CDR2 SVGAGI. The CDR3 is 12 amino acids. With 6 bases removed from V and 8 bases from J, the gap between germline ends came to 12 bases. The CDR3 spells CASSNEWGTQYF. For the CDR3, the DNA is TGTGCCAGCAGCAACGAGTGGGGTACGCAGTATTTT.

The chain recombines TRBV29-1 with TRBJ1-1, with a possible D match to TRBD1 (5 bases). This CDR3 spans 12 amino acids. CDR1 and CDR2 (germline): SQVTM, ANQGSEA. V lost 7 bases, J lost 2 bases, and 11 bases lay in between. The CDR3: CSALTGNTEAFF. The DNA of the CDR3 is TGCAGCGCCTTAACAGGAAACACTGAAGCTTTCTTT.

CDR3 region: CASSGTGQGNEQFF. CDR3 in DNA: TGCGCCAGCAGCGGGACCGGGCAGGGCAATGAGCAGTTCTTC. The V gene is TRBV5-1, the J gene TRBJ2-1; D is possibly TRBD1 or TRBD2 (5 bases each). The CDR3 extends over 14 amino acids. The germline V gene encodes CDR1 SGHRS and CDR2 YFSETQ. Deletions cut 4 bases from V and 6 bases from J, with 14 bases between.

This clone was counted a few times. The rearrangement uses TRBV19 and TRBJ2-7; 11 nucleotides agree with TRBD1. CDR3 size: 15 residues. Per germline, CDR1 LNHDA and CDR2 SQIVND (reference sequence). J was trimmed by 3 bases and V by 6 bases; bases with no gene match: 7. CDR3 DNA sequence: TGTGCCAGTAGAGTCTCCGGGACAGGGGGCTACGAGCAGTACTTC. Its protein is CASRVSGTGGYEQYF.

The chain links TRBV7-8 to TRBJ1-3; a possible D gene is TRBD1 (5 bases). Looked up from germline, CDR1 is SGHVS and CDR2 is FQNEAQ. This CDR3 spans 11 amino acids. V shed 8 bases and J shed 11 bases, with 13 bases lying between them. The CDR3 DNA follows: TGTGCCAGCTCGCTCGGGGGGTCCATATATTTT. It is translated as CASSLGGSIYF.

This rearrangement joins TRBV5-4 to TRBJ2-5; 12 nucleotides line up with TRBD2. The CDR3 has 17 residues. The trim removed 3 bases at V and 4 bases at J, leaving 10 bases unmatched. Germline CDR1 reads SGHNT; CDR2 reads YYREEE (reference sequence). CDR3 in DNA: TGTGCCAGCAGCTCATCCAGAGCGGGACTAGCGGGAGAGACCCAGTACTTC. Residues: CASSSSRAGLAGETQYF.

The J gene is TRBJ2-1, the V gene TRBV4-3; D gene ambiguous. CDR1 LGHNA and CDR2 YSLEER come from the germline V gene. This CDR3 region has 16 residues. Deletions cut 0 bases from V and 2 bases from J, with 11 bases between. The CDR3 protein is CASSQDKGFPYNEQFF. As DNA, the CDR3 is TGCGCCAGCAGCCAAGATAAGGGTTTCCCCTACAATGAGCAGTTCTTC.

This chain links TRBV7-2 with TRBJ2-1; no clear D gene. The V end was cut by 0 bases, the J end by 9 bases, with 15 bases between. This CDR3 has 15 residues. Germline V gene data show CDR1 as SGHTA and CDR2 as FQGNSA. This CDR3 reads CASSLATWLGSEQFF. The CDR3 nucleotides read TGTGCCAGCAGCTTAGCAACGTGGCTAGGGTCTGAGCAGTTCTTC.

The chain couples TRBV11-2 to TRBJ2-1; TRBD1 is a possible D gene (6 bases). Germline CDR1 and CDR2: SGHAT and FQNNGV. Between the trimmed V and J ends, which lost 1 base and 7 bases, there was a span of 11 bases. This CDR3 comprises 14 residues. The CDR3 bases are TGTGCCAGCAGCTTAGCCCGCAGGGGAAATGAGCAGTTCTTC. This encodes CASSLARRGNEQFF.

The gene calls are TRBV28 and TRBJ1-5; 7 bases match TRBD1. The CDR3 totals 14 residues. The ends lost 6 bases at V and 5 bases at J; junction bases unmatched: 7. Germline V lookup: CDR1 MDHEN, CDR2 SYDVKM. CDR3 nucleotide sequence: TGTGCCAGCAGCCGACAGGGAGGCCATCAGCCCCAGCATTTT. Its protein is CASSRQGGHQPQHF.

The chain uses TRBV5-6 and TRBJ2-3; D is perhaps TRBD2 (5 bases). V was pared by 1 base and J by 6 bases, with 9 bases between. This CDR3 is 13 amino acids long. Germline V gene lookup returns CDR1 SGHDT and CDR2 YYEEEE. The CDR3 bases are TGTGCCAGCAGCTTGTCGACTACGGATACGCAGTATTTT. This gives the protein CASSLSTTDTQYF.

V usage is TRBV2 and J usage is TRBJ2-1, with D perhaps matching TRBD1 (6 bases). Germline V lookup: CDR1 SNHLY, CDR2 FYNNEI. V was clipped by 8 bases and J by 1 base, with 12 bases between them. The CDR3 sequence is 14 residues long. CDR3 DNA: TGTGCCAGCTTTCTAGGGGGATCCTACAATGAGCAGTTCTTC. Its translation: CASFLGGSYNEQFF.

The chain couples TRBV5-1 to TRBJ2-7; D is undetermined. V was clipped by 2 bases and J by 2 bases, with 11 bases between them. Germline-derived CDR1 and CDR2 are SGHRS and YFSETQ. CDR3 size: 14 residues. The CDR3 DNA sequence: TGCGCCAGCAGCTTCCTTGGGCCCGCCTACGAGCAGTACTTC. This codes for CASSFLGPAYEQYF.

This rearrangement joins TRBV7-3 to TRBJ2-1; D gene ambiguous. The germline V and J ends were trimmed by 5 bases and 0 bases, with 11 bases remaining between them. Germline loops: CDR1 SGHTA, CDR2 FQGTGA. This CDR3 is 15 amino acids long. In DNA, the CDR3 is TGTGCCAGCAGCCCCTCTACCAGCTCCTACAATGAGCAGTTCTTC. It is translated as CASSPSTSSYNEQFF. The full variable domain, its missing parts supplied by reference TRBV7-3 and TRBJ2-1, is GAGVSQTPSNKVTEKGKYVELRCDPISGHTALYWYRQSLGQGPEFLIYFQGTGAADDSGLPNDRFFAVRPEGSVSTLKIQRTERGDSAVYLCASSPSTSSYNEQFFGPGTRLTVL.

The chain recombines TRBV28 with TRBJ2-7, with 8 nucleotides matching TRBD2. The junction had 8 bases not matched to a gene; V was cut back by 5 bases and J by 2 bases. The CDR3 has 15 amino acids. From germline, CDR1 is MDHEN and CDR2 SYDVKM. The CDR3: CASSPGLGGPYEQYF. DNA of the CDR3: TGTGCCAGCAGTCCGGGACTAGGGGGGCCCTACGAGCAGTACTTC.

This clone has a single count. The chain uses TRBV7-9 and TRBJ2-2, with a possible D match to TRBD2 (5 bases). The CDR3 length is 15 residues. Trimming left V 5 bases short and J 7 bases short, with 17 bases between. Germline CDR1 and CDR2: SEHNR and FQNEAQ (reference sequence). CDR3: CASSLGPGFGGELFF. Here the CDR3 DNA reads TGTGCCAGCAGCCTAGGACCGGGGTTCGGCGGGGAGCTGTTTTTT.

This sequence joins TRBV28 and TRBJ1-6; TRBD1 aligns across 7 bases. The J segment lost 8 bases and the V segment lost 6 bases, leaving 7 bases of the junction unmatched. Germline V gene sequence: CDR1 MDHEN, CDR2 SYDVKM. CDR3 size: 14 residues. The CDR3 bases are TGTGCCAGCAGGGAGGGACAGTCCTATTCACCCCTCCACTTT. It yields the protein CASREGQSYSPLHF.

The chain joins TRBV19 to TRBJ2-7, with TRBD2 identical over 8 bases. Trimming took 6 bases from V and 0 from J; bases not matched to a gene: 13. The CDR3 totals 17 residues. Looked up from germline, CDR1 is LNHDA and CDR2 is SQIVND (reference sequence). CDR3 loop: CASSPLHAGGPSYEQYF. CDR3 bases: TGTGCCAGTAGCCCTCTCCACGCGGGAGGCCCCTCCTACGAGCAGTACTTC.

This clone appeared a single time. V is TRBV7-9 and J is TRBJ1-2; 7 bases match TRBD1. The CDR3 loop spans 15 amino acids. CDR1 and CDR2 from the germline V gene are SEHNR and FQNEAQ (reference sequence). V lost 4 bases to trimming and J lost 4 bases; unmatched junction nucleotides: 9. The CDR3 DNA reads TGTGCCAGCAGCTCCTATGACAGGGAATTCTATGGCTACACCTTC. It codes for CASSSYDREFYGYTF.